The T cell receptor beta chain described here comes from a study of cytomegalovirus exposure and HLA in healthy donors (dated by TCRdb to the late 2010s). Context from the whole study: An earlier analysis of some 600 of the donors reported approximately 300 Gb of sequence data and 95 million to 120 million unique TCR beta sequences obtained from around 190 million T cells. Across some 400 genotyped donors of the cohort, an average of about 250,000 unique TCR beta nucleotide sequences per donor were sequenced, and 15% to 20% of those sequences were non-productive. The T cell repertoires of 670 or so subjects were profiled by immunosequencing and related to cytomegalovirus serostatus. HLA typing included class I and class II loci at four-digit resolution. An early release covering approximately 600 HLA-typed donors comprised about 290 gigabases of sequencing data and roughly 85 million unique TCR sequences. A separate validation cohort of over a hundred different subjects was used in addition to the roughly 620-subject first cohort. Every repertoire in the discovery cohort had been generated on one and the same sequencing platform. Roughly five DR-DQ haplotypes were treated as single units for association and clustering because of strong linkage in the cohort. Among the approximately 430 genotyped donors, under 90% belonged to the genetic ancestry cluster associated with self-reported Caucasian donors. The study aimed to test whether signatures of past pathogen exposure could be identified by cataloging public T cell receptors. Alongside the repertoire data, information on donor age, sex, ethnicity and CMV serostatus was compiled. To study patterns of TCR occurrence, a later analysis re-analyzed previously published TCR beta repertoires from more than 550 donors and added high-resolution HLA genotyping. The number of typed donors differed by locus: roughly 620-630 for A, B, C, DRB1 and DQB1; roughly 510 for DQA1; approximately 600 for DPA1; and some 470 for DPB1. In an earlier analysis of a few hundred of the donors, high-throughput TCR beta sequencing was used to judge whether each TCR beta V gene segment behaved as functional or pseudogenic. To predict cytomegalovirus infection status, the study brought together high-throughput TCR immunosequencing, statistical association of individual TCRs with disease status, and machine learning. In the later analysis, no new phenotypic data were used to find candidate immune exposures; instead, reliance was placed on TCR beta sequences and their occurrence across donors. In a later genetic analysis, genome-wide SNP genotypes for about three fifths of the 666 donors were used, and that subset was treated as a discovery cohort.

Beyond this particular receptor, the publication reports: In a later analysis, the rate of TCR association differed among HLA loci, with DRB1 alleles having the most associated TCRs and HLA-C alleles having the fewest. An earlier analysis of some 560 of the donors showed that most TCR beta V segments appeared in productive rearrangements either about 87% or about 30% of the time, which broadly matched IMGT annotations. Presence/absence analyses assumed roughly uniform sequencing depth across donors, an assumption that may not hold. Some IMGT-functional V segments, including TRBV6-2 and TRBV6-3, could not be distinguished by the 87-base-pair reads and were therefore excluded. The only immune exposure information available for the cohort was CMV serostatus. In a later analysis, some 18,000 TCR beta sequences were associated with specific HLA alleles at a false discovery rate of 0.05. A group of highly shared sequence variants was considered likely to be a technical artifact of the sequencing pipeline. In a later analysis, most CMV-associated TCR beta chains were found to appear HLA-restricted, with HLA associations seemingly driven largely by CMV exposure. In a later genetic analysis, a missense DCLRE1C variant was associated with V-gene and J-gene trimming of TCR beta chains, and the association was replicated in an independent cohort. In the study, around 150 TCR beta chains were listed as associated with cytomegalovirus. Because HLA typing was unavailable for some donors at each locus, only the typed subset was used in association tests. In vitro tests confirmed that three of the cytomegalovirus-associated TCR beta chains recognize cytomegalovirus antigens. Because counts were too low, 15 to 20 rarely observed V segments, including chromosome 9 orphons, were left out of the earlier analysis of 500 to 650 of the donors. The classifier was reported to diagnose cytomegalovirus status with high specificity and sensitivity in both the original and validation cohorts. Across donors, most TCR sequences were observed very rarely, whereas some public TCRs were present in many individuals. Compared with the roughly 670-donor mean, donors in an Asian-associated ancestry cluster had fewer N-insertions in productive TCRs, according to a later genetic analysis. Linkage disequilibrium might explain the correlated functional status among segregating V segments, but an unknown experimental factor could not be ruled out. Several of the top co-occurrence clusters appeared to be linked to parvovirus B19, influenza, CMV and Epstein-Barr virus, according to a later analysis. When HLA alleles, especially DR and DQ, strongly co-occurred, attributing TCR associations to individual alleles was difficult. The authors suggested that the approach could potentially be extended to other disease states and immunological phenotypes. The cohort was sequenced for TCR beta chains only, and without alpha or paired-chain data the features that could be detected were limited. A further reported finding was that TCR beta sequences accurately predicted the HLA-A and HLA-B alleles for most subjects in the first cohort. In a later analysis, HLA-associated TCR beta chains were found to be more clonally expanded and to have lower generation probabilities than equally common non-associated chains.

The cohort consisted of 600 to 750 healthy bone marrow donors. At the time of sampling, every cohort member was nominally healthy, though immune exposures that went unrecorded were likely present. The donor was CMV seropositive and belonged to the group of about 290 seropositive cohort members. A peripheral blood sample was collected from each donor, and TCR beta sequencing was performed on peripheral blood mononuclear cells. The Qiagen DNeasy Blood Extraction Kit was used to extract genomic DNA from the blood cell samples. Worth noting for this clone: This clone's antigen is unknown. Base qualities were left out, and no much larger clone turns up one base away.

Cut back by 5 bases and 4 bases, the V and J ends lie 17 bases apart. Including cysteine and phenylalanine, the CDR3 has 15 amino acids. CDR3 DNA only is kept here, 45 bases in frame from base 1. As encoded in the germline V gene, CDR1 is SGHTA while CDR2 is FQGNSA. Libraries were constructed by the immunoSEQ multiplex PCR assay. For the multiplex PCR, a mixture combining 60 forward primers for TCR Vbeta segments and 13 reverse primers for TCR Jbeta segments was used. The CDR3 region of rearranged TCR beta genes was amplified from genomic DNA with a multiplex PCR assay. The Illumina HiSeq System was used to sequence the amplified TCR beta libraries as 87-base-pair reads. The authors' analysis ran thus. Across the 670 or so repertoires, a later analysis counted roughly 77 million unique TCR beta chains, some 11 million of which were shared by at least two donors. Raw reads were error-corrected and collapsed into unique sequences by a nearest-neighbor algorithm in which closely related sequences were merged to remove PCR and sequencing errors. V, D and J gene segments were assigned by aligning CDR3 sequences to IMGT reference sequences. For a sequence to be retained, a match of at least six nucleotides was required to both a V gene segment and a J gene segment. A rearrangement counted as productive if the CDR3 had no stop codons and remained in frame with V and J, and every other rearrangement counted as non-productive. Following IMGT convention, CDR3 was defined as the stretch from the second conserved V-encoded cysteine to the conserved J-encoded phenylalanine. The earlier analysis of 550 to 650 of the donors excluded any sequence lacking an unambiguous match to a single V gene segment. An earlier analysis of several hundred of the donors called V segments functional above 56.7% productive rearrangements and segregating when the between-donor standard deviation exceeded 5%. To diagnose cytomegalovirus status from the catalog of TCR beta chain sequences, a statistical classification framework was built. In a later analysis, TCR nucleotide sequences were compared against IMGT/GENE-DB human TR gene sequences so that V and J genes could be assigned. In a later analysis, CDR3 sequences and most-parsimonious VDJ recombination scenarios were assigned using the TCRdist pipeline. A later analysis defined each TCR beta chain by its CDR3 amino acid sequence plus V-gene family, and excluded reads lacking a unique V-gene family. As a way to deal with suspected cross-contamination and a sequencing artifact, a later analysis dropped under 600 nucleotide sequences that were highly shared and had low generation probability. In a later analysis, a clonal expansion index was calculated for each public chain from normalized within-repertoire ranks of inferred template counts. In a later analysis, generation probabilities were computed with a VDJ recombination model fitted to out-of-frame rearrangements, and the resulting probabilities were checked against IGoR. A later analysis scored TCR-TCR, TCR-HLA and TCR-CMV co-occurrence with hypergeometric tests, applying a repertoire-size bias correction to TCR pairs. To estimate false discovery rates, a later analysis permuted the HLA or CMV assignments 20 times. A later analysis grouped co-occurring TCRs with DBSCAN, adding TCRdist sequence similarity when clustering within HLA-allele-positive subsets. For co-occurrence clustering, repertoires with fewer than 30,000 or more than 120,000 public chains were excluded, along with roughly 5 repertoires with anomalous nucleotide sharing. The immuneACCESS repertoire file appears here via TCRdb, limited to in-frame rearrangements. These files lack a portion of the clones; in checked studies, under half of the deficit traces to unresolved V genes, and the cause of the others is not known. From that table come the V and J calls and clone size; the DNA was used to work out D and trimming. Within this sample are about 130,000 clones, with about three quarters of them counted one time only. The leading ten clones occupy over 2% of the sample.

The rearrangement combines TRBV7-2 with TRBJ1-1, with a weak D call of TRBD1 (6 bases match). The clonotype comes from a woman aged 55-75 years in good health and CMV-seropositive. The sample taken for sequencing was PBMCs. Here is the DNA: TGTGCCAGCAGCCCTCCGGGAACAGGGTTCACTGAAGCTTTCTTT. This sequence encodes CASSPPGTGFTEAFF.